The 8 T cell receptor beta chains in this list originate from one sample, sequenced in a study of blood T cell repertoires in COVID-19. Clones were sequenced by immunoSEQ multiplex PCR, and TCRdb holds only the in-frame ones, with some missing. The sample gives 350,000 to 400,000 clones, approximately 86% of which show up once; just over 7% is in the top ten. Sample: peripheral blood. The receptor source for this set is an older woman with COVID-19, enrolled during active disease.

The chain is built from TRBV4-2 and TRBJ2-3, with 10 bases that match TRBD2. The trim removed 1 base at V and 5 bases at J, leaving 12 bases unmatched. The CDR3 length is 18 residues. Germline CDR1 reads LGHNA; CDR2 reads YNFKEQ. This chain's CDR3 is CASSQGIPLAGAKDTQYF. The CDR3, as DNA: TGTGCCAGCAGCCAAGGTATCCCCCTAGCGGGGGCCAAAGATACGCAGTATTTT.

The J gene is TRBJ2-7, the V gene TRBV11-3, with 7 nucleotides matching TRBD2. The CDR3 consists of 14 residues. Germline CDR1 reads SGHNT; CDR2 reads YENEEA. V lost 1 base, J lost 1 base, and 1 base stayed unmatched. This CDR3 reads CASSLAGGSYEQYF. The CDR3 DNA reads as TGTGCCAGCAGCTTAGCGGGGGGTTCCTACGAGCAGTACTTC.

The CDR3 bases are TGTGCCAGTAGGAACTGGGACAGAGTGAACACTGAAGCTTTCTTT. Amino acid sequence: CASRNWDRVNTEAFF. The V call is TRBV19, the J call TRBJ1-1; 7 nucleotides agree with TRBD1. The J segment lost 0 bases and the V segment lost 6 bases, leaving 7 bases of the junction unmatched. This CDR3 contains 15 residues. The V gene's germline CDR1 is LNHDA and CDR2 SQIVND (reference sequence).

The V and J genes are TRBV30 and TRBJ2-1; 9 bases fit TRBD2. CDR1 is GTSNPN and CDR2 is SVGIG in the germline V gene (reference sequence). The V and J ends lost 3 bases and 3 bases, in that order; junction bases with no gene match: 3. The CDR3 consists of 14 residues. CDR3 DNA sequence: TGTGCCTGGAGGCTAGCGGGAAACTACAATGAGCAGTTCTTC. This gives the protein CAWRLAGNYNEQFF.

The J gene is TRBJ1-2, the V gene TRBV2, with 7 bases fitting TRBD1. Germline loops: CDR1 SNHLY, CDR2 FYNNEI. V lost 10 bases and J lost 0; bases outside the gene matches: 14. The CDR3 sequence is 16 residues long. The DNA for the CDR3 is TGTGCCACCAGGGGGGGAGAACTCGCGACTAACTATGGCTACACCTTC. Translated, it gives CATRGGELATNYGYTF. Variable domain in full (rest from reference TRBV2 and TRBJ1-2): EPEVTQTPSHQVTQMGQEVILRCVPISNHLYFYWYRQILGQKVEFLVSFYNNEISEKSEIFDDQFSVERPDGSNFTLKIRSTKLEDSAMYFCATRGGELATNYGYTFGSGTRLTVV.

The rearrangement uses TRBV15 and TRBJ2-1; 7 bases fit TRBD2. Trimming took 3 bases from V and 8 from J; bases not matched to a gene: 4. Germline loops: CDR1 LNHNV, CDR2 YYDKDF (reference sequence). This CDR3 comprises 13 residues. For the CDR3, the DNA is TGTGCCACCAGCAGGCGGGGGTACGATGAGCAGTTCTTC. Translating it yields CATSRRGYDEQFF.

This chain uses TRBV19 with TRBJ1-4; perhaps TRBD1 as D (6 bases). The V end was cut by 3 bases, the J end by 2 bases, with 7 bases between. The CDR3 totals 14 residues. Germline CDR1 reads LNHDA; CDR2 reads SQIVND (reference sequence). The CDR3 nucleotides read TGTGCCAGTAGTATTGGGGGCACTAATGAAAAACTGTTTTTT. This codes for CASSIGGTNEKLFF.

This sequence joins TRBV5-1 and TRBJ2-3, with TRBD2 matching over 7 bases. This CDR3 comprises 15 residues. After removal of 3 bases from V and 0 bases from J, the junction contained 4 bases not matched to a gene. From germline, CDR1 is SGHRS and CDR2 YFSETQ. DNA for the CDR3: TGCGCCAGCAGCTGGGCTAGCGGTAGCACAGATACGCAGTATTTT. It specifies CASSWASGSTDTQYF.